Following are 6 T cell receptor beta chains from one sample sequenced in a study of early T cells in non-severe SARS-CoV-2 infection. One entry per CDR3 protein, called by TCRdb with MiXCR from the 5' RACE reads. The table lists 55,000 to 70,000 distinct CDR3 sequences, 11% of them singletons. Sequences were obtained from whole blood. These TCRs come from an adult who was a healthcare worker with PCR-confirmed SARS-CoV-2 infection or an uninfected control (not recorded which).

This clonotype was recorded a few times. The chain employs TRBV7-2 and TRBJ1-1; a possible D gene is TRBD1 (5 bases). The CDR3 is made up of 14 amino acids. V shed 8 bases and J shed 7 bases, with 20 bases lying between them. Germline CDR1 reads SGHTA; CDR2 reads FQGNSA. This chain's CDR3 is CASRTLSRQSEAFF. The CDR3 DNA follows: TGTGCCAGCCGGACCTTGTCGAGACAGAGTGAAGCTTTCTTT. The full variable domain, with the rest looked up from reference TRBV7-2 and TRBJ1-1, is GAGVSQSPSNKVTEKGKDVELRCDPISGHTALYWYRQSLGQGLEFLIYFQGNSAPDKSGLPSDRFSAERTGGSVSTLTIQRTQQEDSAVYLCASRTLSRQSEAFFGQGTRLTVV.

By sample fraction, this clonotype is medium-sized (0.01 to 0.1%). The chain employs TRBV20-1 and TRBJ1-1; 8 positions agree with TRBD1. Germline V CDR1 and CDR2: DFQATT, SNEGSKA (reference sequence). The CDR3 extends over 14 amino acids. V gave up 2 bases and J gave up 10 bases; unmatched junction bases: 12. CDR3: CSARIDRGVRVAFF. DNA of the CDR3: TGCAGTGCTAGAATCGACAGGGGCGTAAGGGTAGCTTTCTTT.

This clonotype was seen only a few times. CDR3 nucleotide sequence: TGTGCCAGCAGCCCGGGACAACTAAATTCACCCCTCCACTTT. Translation gives CASSPGQLNSPLHF. The chain carries TRBV3-1 and TRBJ1-6, with a tentative D call TRBD1 (6 bases). CDR1 and CDR2 from the germline V gene are LGHDT and YNNKEL (reference sequence). The CDR3 consists of 14 residues. V lost 4 bases and J 7 bases, leaving 11 bases between the germline ends.

This clonotype was recorded at least ten times. This chain joins TRBV7-8 and TRBJ2-1, with D tentatively TRBD1 (6 bases). Germline-derived CDR1 and CDR2 are SGHVS and FQNEAQ. The V and J ends lost 1 base and 10 bases respectively, with 17 bases between them. The CDR3 consists of 15 residues. In DNA, the CDR3 is TGTGCCAGCAGCTTAGAGTGGCAGGGGATGTGGGAGCAGTTCTTC. Protein: CASSLEWQGMWEQFF.

This chain joins TRBV11-2 and TRBJ2-1; D might be TRBD1 or TRBD2, each matching 5 bases. The V end was cut by 5 bases, the J end by 13 bases, with 21 bases between. The V gene's germline CDR1 is SGHAT and CDR2 FQNNGV. This CDR3 region has 14 residues. This chain's CDR3 is CASSVQLRGAGQFF. In DNA, the CDR3 is TGTGCCAGCAGCGTCCAGCTCCGGGGCGCGGGCCAGTTCTTC.

Only a few counts were recorded for this clonotype. The chain employs TRBV6-6 and TRBJ2-1; D unresolved. Trimming left V 0 bases short and J 8 bases short, with 20 bases between. This CDR3 is built from 17 residues. Per the germline V gene, CDR1 is MNHNY and CDR2 is SVGAGI (reference sequence). The CDR3 DNA reads as TGTGCCAGCAGTTACTCGCGAGAGACCCGAATGGTGGATGAGCAGTTCTTC. Encoded protein: CASSYSRETRMVDEQFF.